Shown below are 14 T cell receptor beta chains from a single sample sequenced in a study of blood T cells in healthy people across ages. Combining a sample-barcoded 5' primer with a J-beta primer mix, a second PCR ran for roughly 6 to 12 cycles. TCRdb analysed the 5' RACE reads with MiXCR anew, one entry per CDR3 protein. The sample holds around 1,100,000 distinct CDR3 sequences, 35% to 40% seen once. The sample taken for sequencing was blood. These receptors were obtained from a man aged 18-30 years in good health.

This clonotype has just a few counts. The chain links TRBV4-1 to TRBJ2-3; 13 bases match TRBD2. J was trimmed by 0 bases and V by 4 bases; bases with no gene match: 10. Germline-derived CDR1 and CDR2 are MGHRA and YSYEKL. The CDR3 is 19 residues long. This CDR3 reads CASSRSGLAGYKSTDTQYF. The DNA of the CDR3 is TGCGCCAGCAGCCGTTCGGGACTAGCGGGGTACAAAAGCACAGATACGCAGTATTTT.

V is TRBV29-1 and J is TRBJ2-3; 16 nucleotides line up with TRBD2. The CDR3 is 16 amino acids. V gave up 5 bases and J gave up 3 bases; unmatched junction bases: 5. CDR1 is SQVTM and CDR2 is ANQGSEA in the germline V gene. The CDR3: CSVTPGLAGGTDTQYF. CDR3 in DNA: TGCAGCGTTACTCCGGGACTAGCGGGGGGGACAGATACGCAGTATTTT.

In DNA form, the CDR3 reads TGTGCCAGCAGCTTAGTGGCTAGCGGGGGACGAGGTAGTGAGCAGTTCTTC. It yields the protein CASSLVASGGRGSEQFF. V is TRBV7-9 and J is TRBJ2-1, with TRBD2 matching 10 bases. CDR1 and CDR2 from the germline V gene are SEHNR and FQNEAQ (reference sequence). The CDR3 length is 17 residues. Losses at the gene ends were 1 base for V and 9 bases for J; bases not matched to a gene: 12.

This clonotype occurred many times. The chain links TRBV9 to TRBJ1-2; D uncertain. V was trimmed by 4 bases and J by 0 bases, leaving 10 bases between them. CDR3 length: 14 amino acids. CDR1 SGDLS and CDR2 YYNGEE come from the germline V gene. CDR3 protein: CASSSRDTNYGYTF. In DNA, the CDR3 is TGTGCCAGCAGCTCAAGAGACACTAACTATGGCTACACCTTC.

This clonotype was seen more than once but under ten times. V gene TRBV12-3 or TRBV12-4 combines with J gene TRBJ1-1; D uncertain. The CDR3 sequence is 12 residues long. The V end was cut by 3 bases, the J end by 7 bases, with 9 bases between. The CDR3 reads CASSFWEDEAFF. Written as DNA, the CDR3 is TGTGCCAGCAGTTTTTGGGAGGATGAAGCTTTCTTT.

The table lists this clonotype with a few counts. The V call is TRBV27, the J call TRBJ1-1, with unresolved D. Germline loops: CDR1 MNHEY, CDR2 SMNVEV (reference sequence). Deletions cut 6 bases from V and 0 bases from J, with 14 bases between. This CDR3 comprises 15 residues. In DNA, the CDR3 is TGTGCCAGCAGGACTGACGTGGCTGTGAACACTGAAGCTTTCTTT. Its protein product is CASRTDVAVNTEAFF.

The V call is TRBV27, the J call TRBJ1-1, with D hard to call. Trimming shortened V by 1 base and J by 1 base, and 10 bases separated the two germline ends. CDR3 length equals 15 residues. CDR1 and CDR2 (germline): MNHEY, SMNVEV (reference sequence). Here the CDR3 DNA reads TGTGCCAGCAGTTTATATCCCCCCACGAACACTGAAGCTTTCTTT. It is translated as CASSLYPPTNTEAFF.

This clonotype was picked up a small number of times. The rearrangement links TRBV4-1 to TRBJ1-1; tentative D call: TRBD1 (5 bases). The germline CDR1 and CDR2 sequences are MGHRA and YSYEKL. V lost 3 bases to trimming and J lost 3 bases, with 17 bases between them. This CDR3 comprises 16 residues. In nucleotides, the CDR3 is TGCGCCAGCAGCCACCCGAGGGGCAGGGCCTACACTGAAGCTTTCTTT. Protein: CASSHPRGRAYTEAFF.

This sequence joins TRBV18 and TRBJ2-1; maybe TRBD1 (6 bases). The CDR3 is 16 residues long. CDR1 is KGHSH and CDR2 is LQKENI in the germline V gene. V dropped 4 bases and J dropped 0 bases, with 13 bases sitting between them. Here the CDR3 reads CASSRRDTVSYNEQFF. In nucleotides, the CDR3 is TGTGCCAGCTCACGCCGGGACACGGTCTCCTACAATGAGCAGTTCTTC.

The chain links TRBV6-6 to TRBJ2-3, with D hard to call. The CDR3 has 13 amino acids. V was trimmed by 5 bases and J by 3 bases, leaving 9 bases between them. CDR1 is MNHNY, CDR2 SVGAGI, per germline (reference sequence). CDR3 in DNA: TGTGCCAGCAGTGGCCAGTATACAGATACGCAGTATTTT. Its translation: CASSGQYTDTQYF.

As regards this clonotype: Relative to the germline gene, one junction end is altered; a read error may explain this. The chain is built from TRBV20-1 and TRBJ2-7; D is uncertain. The CDR3 is 13 residues long. Germline CDR1 DFQATT, CDR2 SNEGSKA (reference sequence). For the CDR3, the DNA is TGCAGTGCTGGAGATGAAGGATCCTACGAGCAGTACTTC. It yields the protein CSAGDEGSYEQYF.

The chain employs TRBV4-1 and TRBJ1-2; no clear D gene. Germline CDR1 is MGHRA and CDR2 is YSYEKL. CDR3 length: 14 residues. Trimming shortened V by 1 base and J by 8 bases, and 14 bases separated the two germline ends. As DNA, the CDR3 is TGCGCCAGCAGCCAAGTCCAAGGTTTCGACGGCTACACCTTC. It translates to CASSQVQGFDGYTF.

The chain employs TRBV11-2 and TRBJ2-7; D may be TRBD2 (6 bases). The CDR3 contains 14 residues. The germline V gene encodes CDR1 SGHAT and CDR2 FQNNGV. V lost 5 bases and J lost 9, with 20 bases in between. This chain's CDR3 is CASSDTGGVGRQYF. The CDR3, as DNA: TGTGCCAGCAGCGATACCGGGGGTGTTGGGCGGCAGTACTTC.

This clonotype was picked up a small number of times. The chain uses TRBV2 and TRBJ2-1, with TRBD2 as a possible D gene (6 bases). Germline loops: CDR1 SNHLY, CDR2 FYNNEI. CDR3 size: 11 residues. V was pared by 8 bases and J by 9 bases, with 11 bases between. CDR3 residues: CASPLGGEQFF. In nucleotides, the CDR3 is TGTGCCAGCCCCCTCGGGGGTGAGCAGTTCTTC.